The TCR beta chain described here comes from a study of blood T cell repertoires in COVID-19. In the study overall: Spain, Italy and the United States supplied samples that represented acute and convalescent COVID-19. PBMCs, B-cell-depleted T cells, or T cells provided the cDNA or gDNA that made up the material.

Sequenced by immunoSEQ multiplex PCR; TCRdb stores in-frame clones only, minus some. The sample holds roughly 110,000 clones, around 83% seen once. Between the trimmed V and J ends, which lost 0 bases and 5 bases, there was a span of 10 bases. CDR3 length: 14 residues. Germline values: CDR1 MNHEY, CDR2 SVGAGI. The rearrangement uses TRBV6-5 and TRBJ1-1; D might be TRBD1 (6 bases). The receptor's source is a man in his forties with acute or convalescent COVID-19. Material: peripheral blood. The CDR3 region has the DNA TGTGCCAGCAGTTACTCGCGGGGGGCTACTGAAGCTTTCTTT. It is translated as CASSYSRGATEAFF.